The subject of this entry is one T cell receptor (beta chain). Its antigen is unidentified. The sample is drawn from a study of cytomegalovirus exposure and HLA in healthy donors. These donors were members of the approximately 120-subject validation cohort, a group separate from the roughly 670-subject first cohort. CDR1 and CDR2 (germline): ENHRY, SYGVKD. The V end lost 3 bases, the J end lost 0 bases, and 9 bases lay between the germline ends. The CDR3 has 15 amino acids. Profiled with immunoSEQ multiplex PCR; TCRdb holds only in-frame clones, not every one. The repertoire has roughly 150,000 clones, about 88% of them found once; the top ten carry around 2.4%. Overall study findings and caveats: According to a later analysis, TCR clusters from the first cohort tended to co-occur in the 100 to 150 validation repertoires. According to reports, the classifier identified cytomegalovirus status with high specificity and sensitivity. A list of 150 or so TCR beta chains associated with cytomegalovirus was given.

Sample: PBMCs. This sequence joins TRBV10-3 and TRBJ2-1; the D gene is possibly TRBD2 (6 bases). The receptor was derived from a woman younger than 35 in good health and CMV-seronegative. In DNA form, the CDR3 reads TGTGCCATCAGTGATTGGAGGGGCTCCTACAATGAGCAGTTCTTC. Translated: CAISDWRGSYNEQFF.